The source of this T cell receptor beta chain is a study of cytomegalovirus exposure and HLA in healthy donors (dated by TCRdb to 2017 to 2019). In terms of the full investigation: In an earlier analysis of some 610 of the donors, around 300 Gb of sequence data and 117 million unique TCR beta sequences from about 179 million T cells were reported. An early release that covered roughly 600 HLA-typed donors contained approximately 320 gigabases of sequencing data and 80 million or so unique TCR sequences. Of the 398 genotyped donors, around 81% fell in the genetic ancestry cluster associated with self-reported Caucasian donors. The aim of the study was to test whether cataloging public T cell receptors could identify signatures of past pathogen exposure. The study used immunosequencing to profile the T cell repertoires of under 700 subjects and linked those repertoires to cytomegalovirus serostatus. In addition to the first cohort of hundreds of subjects, a separate validation cohort of 130 or so different subjects was used. The study combined high-throughput TCR immunosequencing, statistical association of individual TCRs with disease status, and machine learning to predict cytomegalovirus infection status. In a later analysis, previously published TCR beta repertoires from several hundred donors were re-analyzed and high-resolution HLA genotyping was added so that TCR occurrence patterns could be studied. Rather than drawing on any new phenotypic data, the later analysis identified candidate immune exposures from TCR beta sequences and the way those sequences occurred across donors. In an earlier analysis of several hundred of the donors, high-throughput TCR beta sequencing was used to judge whether each TCR beta V gene segment behaved as functional or pseudogenic. Donor age, sex, ethnicity and CMV serostatus were compiled alongside the repertoire data. Genome-wide SNP genotypes for about three fifths of the roughly 670 donors were used in a later genetic analysis, which treated that subset as a discovery cohort. All discovery cohort repertoires had been generated on a single sequencing platform. HLA typing covered class I and class II loci at four-digit resolution. The number of typed donors differed by locus: about 620-640 for A, B, C, DRB1 and DQB1; some 540 for DQA1; 606 for DPA1; and 450 to 480 for DPB1. Four or five DR-DQ haplotypes were handled as single units for association and clustering because linkage in the cohort was strong. Across about 380 genotyped donors of the cohort, an average of roughly 230,000 unique TCR beta nucleotide sequences per donor were sequenced, and around 20% of those sequences were non-productive.

The cohort was made up of 666 healthy bone marrow donors. At the time of sampling, every cohort member was nominally healthy, though immune exposures that went unrecorded were likely present. The donor was CMV seropositive and was included in the group of approximately 310 seropositive cohort members. A peripheral blood sample was collected from each donor, and TCR beta sequencing was performed on peripheral blood mononuclear cells. Genomic DNA was extracted from the blood cell samples with the Qiagen DNeasy Blood Extraction Kit. Concerning this clone itself: Its recognized antigen is unknown. No much larger clone exists at a distance of one base, and base qualities are not known.

Results and caveats for the whole study, not just this receptor: A later analysis found that HLA-associated TCR beta chains were more clonally expanded and had lower generation probabilities than equally common non-associated chains. A group of highly shared sequence variants was considered likely to be a technical artifact of the sequencing pipeline. In an earlier analysis of 587 of the donors, most TCR beta V segments were observed in productive rearrangements about 87% or about 30% of the time, broadly matching IMGT annotations. A later analysis found that TCR association rates varied across HLA loci, with DRB1 alleles showing the most associated TCRs and HLA-C alleles the fewest. Because HLA typing was missing for some donors at each locus, association tests included only the typed subset. According to a later analysis, parvovirus B19, influenza, CMV and Epstein-Barr virus appeared linked to several top co-occurrence clusters. Because counts were too low, approximately 18 rarely observed V segments, including chromosome 9 orphons, were excluded from the earlier analysis of several hundred of the donors. In the study, 150 to 200 TCR beta chains were listed as associated with cytomegalovirus. A further reported finding was that TCR beta sequences accurately predicted the HLA-A and HLA-B alleles for most subjects in the first cohort. In vitro tests confirmed that a few of the cytomegalovirus-associated TCR beta chains recognize cytomegalovirus antigens. When HLA alleles, especially DR and DQ, strongly co-occurred, attributing TCR associations to individual alleles was difficult. Most TCR sequences were seen in very few donors, while some public TCRs were found in many individuals. A later analysis associated roughly 17,000 TCR beta sequences with specific HLA alleles at a false discovery rate of 0.05. The 87-base-pair reads could not distinguish some IMGT-functional V segments, including TRBV6-2 and TRBV6-3, so those segments were excluded. The authors suggested that the approach could potentially be extended to other disease states and immunological phenotypes. Roughly uniform sequencing depth across donors was assumed in presence/absence analyses, although this assumption may not hold. In this cohort, only TCR beta chains were sequenced, and detectable features were limited by the absence of alpha or paired-chain data. Most CMV-associated TCR beta chains appeared to be HLA-restricted in a later analysis, and the HLA associations seemed to be driven largely by CMV exposure. V-gene and J-gene trimming of TCR beta chains was associated with a missense DCLRE1C variant in a later genetic analysis, and the association was replicated in an independent cohort. Cytomegalovirus status was reported to be diagnosed by the classifier with high specificity and sensitivity in both the original and validation cohorts. In a later genetic analysis, fewer N-insertions in productive TCRs were reported among donors in an Asian-associated ancestry cluster than the approximately 710-donor mean. CMV serostatus was the only immune exposure information available for the cohort. Linkage disequilibrium might explain the correlated functional status among segregating V segments, but an unknown experimental factor could not be ruled out.

Receptor amplification or capture employed the immunoSEQ multiplex PCR assay. The multiplex PCR relied on a mix of 60 forward primers for TCR Vbeta segments and 13 reverse primers for TCR Jbeta segments. The CDR3 region of rearranged TCR beta genes was amplified from genomic DNA with a multiplex PCR assay. The Illumina HiSeq System was used to sequence the amplified TCR beta libraries as 87-base-pair reads. On the study's bioinformatics: Across the 700 or so repertoires, a later analysis counted about 81 million unique TCR beta chains, approximately 12 million of which were shared by at least two donors. To remove PCR and sequencing errors, raw reads were error-corrected and collapsed into unique sequences using a nearest-neighbor algorithm that merged closely related sequences. V, D and J gene segments were assigned by aligning CDR3 sequences to IMGT reference sequences. For a sequence to be retained, a match of at least six nucleotides to both a V gene segment and a J gene segment was required. Rearrangements were classified as productive when the CDR3 lacked stop codons and remained in frame with V and J, and all other rearrangements were classified as non-productive. Following IMGT convention, CDR3 was defined as the stretch from the second conserved V-encoded cysteine to the conserved J-encoded phenylalanine. Sequences without an unambiguous match to a single V gene segment were excluded from the earlier analysis of 500 to 700 of the donors. In an earlier analysis of 450 to 750 of the donors, a V segment was called functional when productive rearrangements were above 56.7%, and segregating when the standard deviation between donors exceeded 5%. A statistical classification framework was built to diagnose cytomegalovirus status from the catalog of TCR beta chain sequences. V and J gene assignment, in a later analysis, came from comparing TCR nucleotide sequences with IMGT/GENE-DB human TR gene sequences. A later analysis assigned CDR3 sequences and most-parsimonious VDJ recombination scenarios with the TCRdist pipeline. In a later analysis, each TCR beta chain was defined by its CDR3 amino acid sequence together with its V-gene family, and reads lacking a unique V-gene family were excluded. In a later analysis, a few hundred highly shared, low-generation-probability nucleotide sequences were removed to address suspected cross-contamination and a sequencing artifact. In a later analysis, a clonal expansion index was calculated for each public chain from normalized within-repertoire ranks of inferred template counts. In a later analysis, generation probabilities were computed with a VDJ recombination model fitted to out-of-frame rearrangements, and the resulting probabilities were checked against IGoR. A later analysis scored TCR-TCR, TCR-HLA and TCR-CMV co-occurrence with hypergeometric tests, applying a repertoire-size bias correction to TCR pairs. False discovery rates were estimated in a later analysis by permuting HLA or CMV assignments 20 times. A later analysis grouped co-occurring TCRs with DBSCAN, adding TCRdist sequence similarity when clustering within HLA-allele-positive subsets. Repertoires with fewer than 30,000 or more than 120,000 public chains, plus five repertoires with anomalous nucleotide sharing, were excluded from co-occurrence clustering. The clones in this table, taken by TCRdb from immuneACCESS, are in-frame only. Not every clone is retained; where verified, under half of the shortfall comes from an unresolved V gene, and the cause of the rest is unknown. That table is the source of V, J and clone size, and D and trimming were worked out from the DNA. The sample includes more than 100,000 clones, with approximately 79% observed a single time. Of the sample, roughly 4% falls within the top ten clones.

Between the V and J ends, shortened by 0 bases and 4 bases respectively, the junction contains 10 bases. The CDR3 numbers 14 residues from cysteine through phenylalanine. Kept here is only the CDR3 DNA, which spans 42 bases and is read in frame from base 1. The germline V gene supplies CDR1 SGHRS and CDR2 YFSETQ. Specimen: PBMCs. The chain couples TRBV5-1 to TRBJ1-1; matching of 6 bases hints at TRBD1 as the D gene. The receptor was isolated from a man in his forties or fifties in good health and CMV-seropositive. The nucleotide sequence reads TGCGCCAGCAGCTTGGCCCAGGGGATCACTGAAGCTTTCTTT. This encodes CASSLAQGITEAFF.